This TCR beta chain was captured in a study of T cells in Graves' hyperthyroidism and ophthalmopathy. It was RNA transcripts that yielded the amplified TCR beta CDR3 regions. When the TCR CDR3 underwent first-round RT-PCR, the HTBI primer set was used. One entry per CDR3 protein, called by TCRdb with MiXCR from the multiplex PCR reads. The sample carries 500,000 to 550,000 distinct CDR3 sequences, less than 25% recorded once. Per the germline V gene, CDR1 is SGHKS and CDR2 is YYEKEE (reference sequence). Losses at the gene ends were 2 bases for V and 6 bases for J; bases not matched to a gene: 5. This CDR3 comprises 14 residues.

Sequences were obtained from blood. This receptor was taken from a man aged 18 to 30 with Graves' hyperthyroidism. The chain is built from TRBV5-5 and TRBJ1-1; 9 bases map to TRBD1. CDR3 sequence reads: CASSFGTGYAEAFF. The CDR3 region has the DNA TGTGCCAGCAGCTTCGGGACAGGGTATGCTGAAGCTTTCTTT.